Listed here are 9 T cell receptor beta chains from one sample, sequenced in a study of cytomegalovirus exposure and HLA in healthy donors. Researchers ran the PCR with 60 Vbeta and 13 Jbeta primers. Method: immunoSEQ multiplex PCR; TCRdb's copy keeps in-frame clones and lacks some. The table shows 150,000 or so clones, with more than 70% occurring only once. Sequenced input: PBMCs. Receptors originate from a male donor in good health and CMV-seronegative.

The V and J genes are TRBV27 and TRBJ2-5; the match to TRBD2 covers 8 bases. The end of the DNA is better explained by TRBJ2-7, so the J call may be wrong. Germline loops: CDR1 MNHEY, CDR2 SMNVEV (reference sequence). The CDR3 sequence is 15 residues long. CDR3 bases: TGTGCCAGCAGTTTCGGGAGGGGTCAGACCTACGAGCAGTACTTC. Its translation: CASSFGRGQTYEQYF.

The gene calls are TRBV27 and TRBJ1-6, with D possibly TRBD1 on 5 matching bases. V was trimmed by 3 bases and J by 8 bases, leaving 14 bases between them. This CDR3 comprises 15 residues. Germline CDR1 reads MNHEY; CDR2 reads SMNVEV (reference sequence). The CDR3 DNA reads as TGTGCCAGCAGTTTTGGAGGGACGAGAGATTCACCCCTCCACTTT. Translating it yields CASSFGGTRDSPLHF.

The DNA of the CDR3 is TGTGCCAGTAGTGGCCTGGGAGGGGAACTGAGTGGCTACACCTTC. Residues: CASSGLGGELSGYTF. The rearrangement links TRBV19 to TRBJ1-2; tentative D call: TRBD1 (5 bases). The CDR3 has 15 residues. V lost 5 bases and J 7 bases, leaving 20 bases between the germline ends. Germline V gives CDR1 LNHDA, CDR2 SQIVND (reference sequence). Full variable domain (rest looked up from reference TRBV19 and TRBJ1-2): DGGITQSPKYLFRKEGQNVTLSCEQNLNHDAMYWYRQDPGQGLRLIYYSQIVNDFQKGDIAEGYSVSREKKESFPLTVTSAQKNPTAFYLCASSGLGGELSGYTFGSGTRLTVV.

The chain couples TRBV5-4 to TRBJ2-1, with a possible D match to TRBD1 (6 bases). Germline CDR1 SGHNT, CDR2 YYREEE (reference sequence). The CDR3 sequence is 15 residues long. The ends were cut back, 2 bases at V and 7 bases at J, with 16 bases in the middle. As DNA, the CDR3 is TGTGCCAGCAGCTTCTTGGGGGCACCACCGAATGAGCAGTTCTTC. Its protein product is CASSFLGAPPNEQFF.

The CDR3 here is CASSSQGWGFMVTEAFF. DNA for the CDR3: TGTGCCAGCAGTTCACAGGGTTGGGGCTTTATGGTCACTGAAGCTTTCTTT. The chain has TRBV27 and TRBJ1-1, with D tentatively TRBD1 (6 bases). This CDR3 has 17 amino acids. With 4 bases removed from V and 4 bases from J, the gap between germline ends came to 22 bases. Germline CDR1 and CDR2: MNHEY and SMNVEV (reference sequence).

CDR3 residues: CASSIAGGPSGELFF. Written as DNA, the CDR3 is TGTGCCAGCAGTATAGCGGGGGGGCCGTCCGGGGAGCTGTTTTTT. The rearrangement links TRBV6-6 to TRBJ2-2; 11 nucleotides align to TRBD2. CDR1 is MNHNY and CDR2 is SVGAGI in the germline V gene (reference sequence). This CDR3 has 15 amino acids. V was clipped by 5 bases and J by 6 bases; unmatched bases: 5.

The chain employs TRBV6-1 and TRBJ1-2, with no clear D. The CDR3 loop spans 15 amino acids. Trimming removed 3 bases from V and 3 bases from J, with 14 bases in between. Per germline, CDR1 MNHNS and CDR2 SASEGT. CDR3: CASSDGTGNYYGYTF. The CDR3 DNA is TGTGCCAGCAGTGACGGTACGGGGAACTACTATGGCTACACCTTC.

The chain's CDR3 is CASSLVAGYEQYF. CDR3 DNA sequence: TGTGCCAGCAGCTTAGTGGCAGGTTACGAGCAGTACTTC. The chain links TRBV7-9 to TRBJ2-7; D gene ambiguous. From germline, CDR1 is SEHNR and CDR2 FQNEAQ (reference sequence). This CDR3 is 13 amino acids long. V gave up 1 base and J gave up 4 bases, with 8 bases separating them.

The count of this clone is one. V and J are TRBV11-3 and TRBJ2-7; D gene uncertain. The ends were cut back, 0 bases at V and 3 bases at J, with 6 bases in the middle. The CDR3 consists of 13 residues. Per the germline V gene, CDR1 is SGHNT and CDR2 is YENEEA. The CDR3 region is CASSLETGYEQYF. The CDR3 DNA reads as TGTGCCAGCAGCTTAGAAACGGGCTACGAGCAGTACTTC.